Below, 2 T cell receptor beta chains from the same sample are listed, as sequenced in a study of regulatory T cells in long-lasting Graves disease. Time point specified: persistent/refractory GD, antithyroid drugs over 5 years with positive TRAb. RNA isolated from PBMCs was used to make the TCR library. Both iRepertoire HTBI primers and Arm-PCR of CDR3 regions were used to build the TCR beta libraries. TCRdb re-called the multiplex PCR reads with MiXCR, one entry per CDR3 protein. The data show about 460,000 distinct CDR3 sequences, approximately 23% seen once. Sequenced here: peripheral blood mononuclear cells (PBMCs), sampled when the disease was refractory, from a patient treated with antithyroid drugs. All receptors come from a female donor with Graves disease.

This clonotype has ten or more counts. This chain joins TRBV28 and TRBJ1-5, with TRBD1 matching over 7 bases. V gave up 6 bases and J gave up 5 bases; unmatched junction bases: 4. The CDR3 covers 13 residues. Germline V gene sequence: CDR1 MDHEN, CDR2 SYDVKM. CDR3 DNA sequence: TGTGCCAGCAGAGACAGGGTTGATCAGCCCCAGCATTTT. Amino acid sequence: CASRDRVDQPQHF. Looking up the rest from reference TRBV28 and TRBJ1-5 gives the full variable domain: DVKVTQSSRYLVKRTGEKVFLECVQDMDHENMFWYRQDPGLGLRLIYFSYDVKMKEKGDIPEGYSVSREKKERFSLILESASTNQTSMYLCASRDRVDQPQHFGDGTRLSIL.

V and J are TRBV6-1 and TRBJ1-2; no reliable D call. The V and J ends lost 6 bases and 4 bases respectively, with 15 bases between them. Germline V gene sequence: CDR1 MNHNS, CDR2 SASEGT. The CDR3 runs to 14 residues. For the CDR3, the DNA is TGTGCCAGCAGCCCCACTGTCAATCTCTATGGCTACACCTTC. This sequence encodes CASSPTVNLYGYTF.